What follows are 3 T cell receptor beta chains derived from one specimen sequenced in a study of PD-1 blockade in classical Hodgkin lymphoma. All trial patients relapsed after autologous stem cell transplantation. Profiled with immunoSEQ multiplex PCR; TCRdb holds only in-frame clones, not every one. The sample records about 15,000 clones, 80% to 85% being singletons. Sequenced here: peripheral blood mononuclear cells (PBMCs), sampled before the second cycle of nivolumab. Receptors were obtained from a human donor with classical Hodgkin lymphoma.

This chain uses TRBV7-9 with TRBJ2-5; weak D call: TRBD2 (5 bases). Trimming took 5 bases from V and 3 from J, leaving 16 bases between them. From germline, CDR1 is SEHNR and CDR2 FQNEAQ (reference sequence). This CDR3 region has 15 residues. The CDR3, as DNA: TGTGCCAGCAGCGACTACAATCTCAATAAAGAGACCCAGTACTTC. It codes for CASSDYNLNKETQYF.

The chain joins TRBV2 to TRBJ2-2, with a possible D match to TRBD1 (6 bases). In germline, CDR1 is SNHLY, CDR2 FYNNEI. The CDR3 extends over 15 amino acids. Trimming shortened V by 8 bases and J by 5 bases, and 18 bases separated the two germline ends. The DNA for the CDR3 is TGTGCCAGCTCAGGGGCTGAGGTGGGGACCGGGGAGCTGTTTTTT. Translated: CASSGAEVGTGELFF.

The chain is built from TRBV6-1 and TRBJ1-1, with D unclear. The V end was cut by 3 bases, the J end by 4 bases, with 3 bases between. The CDR3 length is 11 residues. Germline V gives CDR1 MNHNS, CDR2 SASEGT. Here the CDR3 reads CASSEFTEAFF. The CDR3 DNA is TGTGCCAGCAGTGAGTTCACTGAAGCTTTCTTT.